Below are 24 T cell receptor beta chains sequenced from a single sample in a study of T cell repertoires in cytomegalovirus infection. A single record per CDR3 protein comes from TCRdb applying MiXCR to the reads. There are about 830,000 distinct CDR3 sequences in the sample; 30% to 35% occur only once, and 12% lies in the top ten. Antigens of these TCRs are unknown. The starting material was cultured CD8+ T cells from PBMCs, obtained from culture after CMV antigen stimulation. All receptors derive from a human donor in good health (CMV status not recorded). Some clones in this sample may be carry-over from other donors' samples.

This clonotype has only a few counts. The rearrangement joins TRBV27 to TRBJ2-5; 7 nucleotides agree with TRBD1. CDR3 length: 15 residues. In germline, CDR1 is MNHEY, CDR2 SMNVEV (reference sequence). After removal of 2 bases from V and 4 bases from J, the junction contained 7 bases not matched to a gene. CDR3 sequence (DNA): TGTGCCAGCAGTTTAGTCAGGGGGTTAGGAGAGACCCAGTACTTC. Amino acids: CASSLVRGLGETQYF.

The CDR3 loop is CATSQNPGELFF. The CDR3 nucleotides read TGTGCCACCAGTCAGAATCCCGGGGAGCTGTTTTTT. This chain uses TRBV24-1 with TRBJ2-2; no definite D call. The CDR3 is 12 residues long. The germline CDR1 and CDR2 sequences are KGHDR and SFDVKD. V was clipped by 6 bases and J by 6 bases, with 7 bases between them.

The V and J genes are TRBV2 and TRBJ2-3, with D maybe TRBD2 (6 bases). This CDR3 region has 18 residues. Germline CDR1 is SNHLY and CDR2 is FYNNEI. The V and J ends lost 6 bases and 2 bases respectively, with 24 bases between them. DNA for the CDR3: TGTGCCAGCAGAGGACTACGTTCTCTAGCCCCTACCACAGATACGCAGTATTTT. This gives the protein CASRGLRSLAPTTDTQYF.

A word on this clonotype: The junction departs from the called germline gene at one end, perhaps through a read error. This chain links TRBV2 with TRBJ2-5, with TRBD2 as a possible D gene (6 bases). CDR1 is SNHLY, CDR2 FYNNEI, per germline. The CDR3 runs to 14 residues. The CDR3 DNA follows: TGTGCCAGCAGGGAAGGGCGGAGGGAAGAGACCCAGTACTTC. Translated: CASREGRREETQYF.

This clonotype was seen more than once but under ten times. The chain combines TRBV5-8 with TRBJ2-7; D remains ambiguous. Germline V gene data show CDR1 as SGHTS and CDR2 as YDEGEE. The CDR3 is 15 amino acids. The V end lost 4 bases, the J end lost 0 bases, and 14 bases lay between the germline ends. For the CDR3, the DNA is TGTGCCAGCAGCCTTCAGTTGGGAAGCTCCTACGAGCAGTACTTC. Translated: CASSLQLGSSYEQYF.

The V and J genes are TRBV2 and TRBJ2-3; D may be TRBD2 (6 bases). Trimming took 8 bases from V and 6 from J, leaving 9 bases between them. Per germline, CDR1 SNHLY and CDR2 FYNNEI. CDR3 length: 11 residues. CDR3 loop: CASPLADTQYF. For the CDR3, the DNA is TGTGCCAGCCCCCTAGCGGATACGCAGTATTTT.

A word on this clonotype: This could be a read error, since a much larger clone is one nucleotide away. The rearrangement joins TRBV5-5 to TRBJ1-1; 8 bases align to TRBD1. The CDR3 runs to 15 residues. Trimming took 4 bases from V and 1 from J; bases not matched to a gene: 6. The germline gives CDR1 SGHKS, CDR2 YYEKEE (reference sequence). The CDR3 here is CASSPDREANTEAFF. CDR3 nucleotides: TGTGCCAGCAGCCCGGACAGGGAGGCGAACACTGAAGCTTTCTTT.

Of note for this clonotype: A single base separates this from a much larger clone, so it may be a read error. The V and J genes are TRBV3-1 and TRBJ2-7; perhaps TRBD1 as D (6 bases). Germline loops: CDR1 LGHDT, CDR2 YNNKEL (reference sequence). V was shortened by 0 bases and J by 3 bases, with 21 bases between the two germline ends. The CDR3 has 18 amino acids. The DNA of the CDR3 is TGTGCCAGCAGCCAAGAGTGGGGCACCGGGACATGGGTCTACGAGCAGTACTTC. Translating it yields CASSQEWGTGTWVYEQYF.

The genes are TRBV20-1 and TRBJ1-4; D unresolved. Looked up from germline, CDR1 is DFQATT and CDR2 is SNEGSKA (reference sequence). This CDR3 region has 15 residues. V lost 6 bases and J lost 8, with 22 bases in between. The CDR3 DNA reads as TGCAGTGCGCGGGAGGATGGGGTCTTAGACGAAAAACTGTTTTTT. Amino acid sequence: CSAREDGVLDEKLFF.

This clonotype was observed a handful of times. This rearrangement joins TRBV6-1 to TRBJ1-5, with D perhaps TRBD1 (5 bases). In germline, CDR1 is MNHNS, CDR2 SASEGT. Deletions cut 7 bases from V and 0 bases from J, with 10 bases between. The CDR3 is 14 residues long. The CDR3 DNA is TGTGCCAGCACAGGGTTTTATAGCAATCAGCCCCAGCATTTT. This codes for CASTGFYSNQPQHF.

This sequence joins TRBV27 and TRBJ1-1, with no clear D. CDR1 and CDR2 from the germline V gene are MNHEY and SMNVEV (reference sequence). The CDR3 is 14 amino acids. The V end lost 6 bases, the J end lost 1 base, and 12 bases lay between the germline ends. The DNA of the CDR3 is TGTGCCAGCAGGGAGGGAACCGGGAACACTGAAGCTTTCTTT. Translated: CASREGTGNTEAFF.

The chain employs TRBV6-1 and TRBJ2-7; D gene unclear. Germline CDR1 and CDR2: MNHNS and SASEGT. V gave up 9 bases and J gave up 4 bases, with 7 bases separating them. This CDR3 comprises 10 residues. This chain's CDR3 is CASRDYEQYV. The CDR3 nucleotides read TGTGCCAGTAGGGATTACGAGCAGTACGTC.

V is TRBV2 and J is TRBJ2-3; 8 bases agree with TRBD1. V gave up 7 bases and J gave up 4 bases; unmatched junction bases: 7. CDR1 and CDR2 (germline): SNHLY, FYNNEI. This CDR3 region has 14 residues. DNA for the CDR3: TGTGCCAGCACCTTACAGGGGGAGCCAGATACGCAGTATTTT. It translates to CASTLQGEPDTQYF.

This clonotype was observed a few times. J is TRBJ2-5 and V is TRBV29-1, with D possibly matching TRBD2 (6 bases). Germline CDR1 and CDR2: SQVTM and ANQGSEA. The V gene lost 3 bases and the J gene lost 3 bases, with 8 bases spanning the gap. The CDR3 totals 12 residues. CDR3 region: CSVEREEETQYF. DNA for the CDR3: TGCAGCGTTGAGAGGGAGGAAGAGACCCAGTACTTC.

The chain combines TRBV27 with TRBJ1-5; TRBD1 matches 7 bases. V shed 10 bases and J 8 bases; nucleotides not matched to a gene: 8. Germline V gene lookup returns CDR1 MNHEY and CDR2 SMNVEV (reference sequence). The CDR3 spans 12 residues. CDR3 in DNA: TGTGCCACCGGGACAGCTGCAGAGCCCCAGCATTTT. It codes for CATGTAAEPQHF.

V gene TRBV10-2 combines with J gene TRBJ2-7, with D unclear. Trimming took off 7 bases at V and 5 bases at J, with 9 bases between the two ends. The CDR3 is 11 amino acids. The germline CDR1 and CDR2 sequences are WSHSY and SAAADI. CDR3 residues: CASKNGHEQYF. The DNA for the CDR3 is TGCGCCAGCAAAAACGGCCACGAGCAGTACTTC.

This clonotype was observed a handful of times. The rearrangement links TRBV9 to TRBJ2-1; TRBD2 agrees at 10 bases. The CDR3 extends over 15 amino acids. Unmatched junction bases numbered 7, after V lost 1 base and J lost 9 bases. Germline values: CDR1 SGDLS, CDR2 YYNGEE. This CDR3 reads CASSVKSGGAAEQFF. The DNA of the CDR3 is TGTGCCAGCAGCGTAAAAAGCGGGGGGGCGGCTGAGCAGTTCTTC.

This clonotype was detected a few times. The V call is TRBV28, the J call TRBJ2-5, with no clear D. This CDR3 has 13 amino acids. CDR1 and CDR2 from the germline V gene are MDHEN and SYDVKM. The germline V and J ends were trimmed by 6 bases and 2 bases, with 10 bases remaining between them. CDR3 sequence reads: CASRPTNQETQYF. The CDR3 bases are TGTGCCAGCAGACCGACAAATCAAGAGACCCAGTACTTC.

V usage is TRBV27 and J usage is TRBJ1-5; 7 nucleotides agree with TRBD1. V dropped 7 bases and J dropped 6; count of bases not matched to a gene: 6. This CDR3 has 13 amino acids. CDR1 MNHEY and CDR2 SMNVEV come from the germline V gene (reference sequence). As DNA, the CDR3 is TGTGCCAGCAAGACAGGGCTTTCTCAGCCCCAGCATTTT. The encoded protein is CASKTGLSQPQHF.

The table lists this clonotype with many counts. The CDR3 DNA sequence: TGTGCCAGCGGCAATAGCGGGGGGGATGCCTACGAGCAGTACGTC. Translated, it gives CASGNSGGDAYEQYV. The gene calls are TRBV27 and TRBJ2-7, with 11 bases fitting TRBD2. Germline CDR1 and CDR2: MNHEY and SMNVEV (reference sequence). This CDR3 spans 15 amino acids. With 8 bases clipped from V and 2 bases from J, the junction kept 8 bases outside the gene matches.

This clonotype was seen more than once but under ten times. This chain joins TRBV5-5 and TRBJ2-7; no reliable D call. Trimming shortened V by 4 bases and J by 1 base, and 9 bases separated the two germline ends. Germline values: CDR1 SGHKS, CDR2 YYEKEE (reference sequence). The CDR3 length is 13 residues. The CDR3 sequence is CASSPFLSYEQYF. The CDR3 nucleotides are TGTGCCAGCAGCCCCTTTCTTTCCTACGAGCAGTACTTC.

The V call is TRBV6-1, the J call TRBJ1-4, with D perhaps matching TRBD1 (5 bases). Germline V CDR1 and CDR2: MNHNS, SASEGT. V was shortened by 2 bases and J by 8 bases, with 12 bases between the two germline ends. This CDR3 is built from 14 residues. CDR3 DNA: TGTGCCAGCAGTGAAACCGGGGCAGGGGAAAAACTGTTTTTT. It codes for CASSETGAGEKLFF.

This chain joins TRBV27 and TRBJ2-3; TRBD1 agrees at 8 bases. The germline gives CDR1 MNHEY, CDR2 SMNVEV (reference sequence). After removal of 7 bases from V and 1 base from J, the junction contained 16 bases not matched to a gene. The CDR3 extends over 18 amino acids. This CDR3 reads CASTNNLITGGGTDTQYF. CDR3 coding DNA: TGTGCCAGCACTAATAACCTCATCACAGGGGGAGGCACAGATACGCAGTATTTT.

CDR3 amino acids: CASSDGGVYEQYF. The CDR3 bases are TGTGCCAGCAGCGACGGAGGGGTGTACGAGCAGTACTTC. The chain uses TRBV7-6 and TRBJ2-7, with D perhaps TRBD2 (6 bases). The CDR3 is 13 amino acids. The germline V gene has CDR1 SGHVS and CDR2 FNYEAQ. The V gene lost 5 bases and the J gene lost 4 bases, with 12 bases spanning the gap. The variable domain in full, with the rest retrieved from reference TRBV7-6 and TRBJ2-7, is GAGVSQSPRYKVTKRGQDVALRCDPISGHVSLYWYRQALGQGPEFLTYFNYEAQQDKSGLPNDRFSAERPEGSISTLTIQRTEQRDSAMYRCASSDGGVYEQYFGPGTRLTVT.